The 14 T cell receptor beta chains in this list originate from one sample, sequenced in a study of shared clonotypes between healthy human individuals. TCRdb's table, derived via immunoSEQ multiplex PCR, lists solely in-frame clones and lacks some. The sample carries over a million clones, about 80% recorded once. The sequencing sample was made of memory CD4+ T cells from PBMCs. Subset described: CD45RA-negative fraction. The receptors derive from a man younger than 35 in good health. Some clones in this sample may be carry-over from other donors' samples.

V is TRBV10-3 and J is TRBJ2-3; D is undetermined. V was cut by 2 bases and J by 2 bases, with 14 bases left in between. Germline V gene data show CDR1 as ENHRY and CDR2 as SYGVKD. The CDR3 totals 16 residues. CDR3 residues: CAISESKRTTTDTQYF. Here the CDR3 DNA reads TGTGCCATCAGTGAGAGTAAGCGAACTACCACAGATACGCAGTATTTT.

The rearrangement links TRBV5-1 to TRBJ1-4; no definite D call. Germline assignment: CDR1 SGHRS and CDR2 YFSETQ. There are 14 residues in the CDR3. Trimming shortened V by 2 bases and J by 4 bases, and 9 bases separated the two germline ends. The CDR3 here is CASSLDAINEKLFF. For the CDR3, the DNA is TGCGCCAGCAGCTTAGACGCAATTAATGAAAAACTGTTTTTT.

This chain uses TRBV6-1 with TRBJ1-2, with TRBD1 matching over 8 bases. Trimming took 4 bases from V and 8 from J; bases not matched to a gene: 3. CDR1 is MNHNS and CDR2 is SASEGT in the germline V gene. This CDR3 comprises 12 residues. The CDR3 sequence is CASSAGGWGYTF. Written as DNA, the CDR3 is TGTGCCAGCAGTGCAGGGGGCTGGGGCTACACCTTC.

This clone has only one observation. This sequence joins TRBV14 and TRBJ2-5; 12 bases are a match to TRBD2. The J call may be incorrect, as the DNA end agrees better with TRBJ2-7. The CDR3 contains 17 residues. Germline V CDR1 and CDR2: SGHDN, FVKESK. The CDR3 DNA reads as TGTGCCAGCAGCCGGAGGACTAGCGGGATTTTCGACTACGAGCAGTACTTC. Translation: CASSRRTSGIFDYEQYF.

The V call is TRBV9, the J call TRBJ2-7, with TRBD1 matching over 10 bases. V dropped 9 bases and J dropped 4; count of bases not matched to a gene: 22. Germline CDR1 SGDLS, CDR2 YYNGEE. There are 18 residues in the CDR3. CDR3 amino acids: CANLRHDRGRTIIYEQYF. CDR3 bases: TGTGCCAACCTGAGGCATGACAGGGGGCGAACAATTATTTACGAGCAGTACTTC.

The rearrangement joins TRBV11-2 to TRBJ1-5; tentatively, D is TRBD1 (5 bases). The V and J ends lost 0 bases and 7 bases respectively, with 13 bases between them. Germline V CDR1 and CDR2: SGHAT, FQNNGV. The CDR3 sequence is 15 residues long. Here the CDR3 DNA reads TGTGCCAGCAGCTTAGATGGGCGGGGGGGGCAGCCCCAGCATTTT. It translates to CASSLDGRGGQPQHF.

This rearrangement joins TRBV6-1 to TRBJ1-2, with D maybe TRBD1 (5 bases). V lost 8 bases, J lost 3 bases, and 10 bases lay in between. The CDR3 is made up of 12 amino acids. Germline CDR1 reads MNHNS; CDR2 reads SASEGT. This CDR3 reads CASARGDYGYTF. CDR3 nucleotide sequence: TGTGCCAGCGCCCGGGGGGACTATGGCTACACCTTC.

The CDR3, as DNA: TGTGCCAGCCCGACACAGCAGCCCCAGCATTTT. This encodes CASPTQQPQHF. The chain joins TRBV5-3 to TRBJ1-5; D call uncertain. TRBV5-3 belongs to the ORF category, with a function that is uncertain. The CDR3 consists of 11 residues. V was pared by 8 bases and J by 7 bases, with 10 bases between.

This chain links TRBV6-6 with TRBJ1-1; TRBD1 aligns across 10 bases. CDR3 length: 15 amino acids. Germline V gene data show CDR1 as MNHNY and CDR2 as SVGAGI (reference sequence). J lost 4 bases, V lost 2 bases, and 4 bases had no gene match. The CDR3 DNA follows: TGTGCCAGCAGTTACCTGGGACAGGGGACCACTGAAGCTTTCTTT. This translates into CASSYLGQGTTEAFF.

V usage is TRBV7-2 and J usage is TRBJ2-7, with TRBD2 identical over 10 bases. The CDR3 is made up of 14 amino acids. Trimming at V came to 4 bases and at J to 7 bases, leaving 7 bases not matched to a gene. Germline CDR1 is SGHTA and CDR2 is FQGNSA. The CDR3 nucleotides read TGTGCCAGCAGCTCTACTAGCGGGGCCTCTGAGCAGTACTTC. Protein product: CASSSTSGASEQYF.

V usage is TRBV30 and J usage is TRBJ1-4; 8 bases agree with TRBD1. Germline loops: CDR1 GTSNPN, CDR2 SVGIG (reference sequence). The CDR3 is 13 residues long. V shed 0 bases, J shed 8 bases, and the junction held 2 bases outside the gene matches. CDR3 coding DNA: TGTGCCTGGAGTGTGGACAGGGACGAAAAACTGTTTTTT. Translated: CAWSVDRDEKLFF.

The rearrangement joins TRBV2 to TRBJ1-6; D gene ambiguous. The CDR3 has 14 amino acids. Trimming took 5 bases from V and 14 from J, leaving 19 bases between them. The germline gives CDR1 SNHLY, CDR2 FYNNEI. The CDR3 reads CASSPESGPLTLHF. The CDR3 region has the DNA TGTGCCAGCAGTCCAGAGTCCGGCCCGTTAACCCTCCACTTT. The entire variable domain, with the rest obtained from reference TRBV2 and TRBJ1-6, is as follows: EPEVTQTPSHQVTQMGQEVILRCVPISNHLYFYWYRQILGQKVEFLVSFYNNEISEKSEIFDDQFSVERPDGSNFTLKIRSTKLEDSAMYFCASSPESGPLTLHFGNGTRLTVT.

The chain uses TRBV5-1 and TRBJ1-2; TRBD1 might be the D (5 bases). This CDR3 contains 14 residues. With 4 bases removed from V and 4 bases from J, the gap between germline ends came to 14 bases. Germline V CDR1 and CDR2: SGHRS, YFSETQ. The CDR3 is CASSTGTSPYGYTF. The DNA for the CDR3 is TGCGCCAGCAGCACCGGGACTTCCCCCTATGGCTACACCTTC.

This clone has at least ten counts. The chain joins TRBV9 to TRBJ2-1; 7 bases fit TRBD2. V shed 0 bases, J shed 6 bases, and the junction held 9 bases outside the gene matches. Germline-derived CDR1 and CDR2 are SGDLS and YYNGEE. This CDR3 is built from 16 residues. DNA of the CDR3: TGTGCCAGCAGCGTAGCTACTAGGACTAGGGGCAATGAGCAGTTCTTC. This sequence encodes CASSVATRTRGNEQFF.